These 25 T cell receptor beta chains share one sample of origin, sequenced in a study of blood T cell repertoires in COVID-19 (dated by TCRdb to 2018 to 2020). The method behind the library was the immunoSEQ multiplex PCR assay. In its TCRdb copy, this immuneACCESS table keeps in-frame sequences only and misses some clones. Where compared with another copy, unresolved V genes explain less than half of these, and the others have no known cause. The sample table records around 180,000 clones; 70% to 90% of these occur just once. The ten largest make up over 2.5% of the sample. The sample was peripheral blood. Receptors were obtained from a man aged 60 to 69 with acute or convalescent COVID-19.

The chain carries TRBV30 and TRBJ2-3; the match to TRBD2 covers 12 bases. Trimming took 0 bases from V and 2 from J; bases not matched to a gene: 3. The CDR3 spans 16 residues. Per the germline V gene, CDR1 is GTSNPN and CDR2 is SVGIG (reference sequence). This chain's CDR3 is CAWSVRTSGVTDTQYF. CDR3 in DNA: TGTGCCTGGAGTGTACGGACTAGCGGGGTCACAGATACGCAGTATTTT.

This sequence joins TRBV5-1 and TRBJ2-1; 9 positions agree with TRBD1. The CDR3 spans 16 residues. Germline V gene sequence: CDR1 SGHRS, CDR2 YFSETQ. V lost 3 bases, J lost 1 base, and 5 bases stayed unmatched. The CDR3 loop is CASSSTGTGSYNEQFF. For the CDR3, the DNA is TGCGCCAGCAGCTCCACCGGGACAGGGTCCTACAATGAGCAGTTCTTC.

The V gene is TRBV7-9, the J gene TRBJ1-2, with 9 bases aligning to TRBD1. From germline, CDR1 is SEHNR and CDR2 FQNEAQ (reference sequence). The CDR3 has 15 amino acids. Trimming removed 5 bases from V and 4 bases from J; junction bases left unmatched: 8. The CDR3, as DNA: TGTGCCAGCAGCGAGGGGACAGGGAGGGTCTATGGCTACACCTTC. This translates into CASSEGTGRVYGYTF.

The chain's CDR3 is CAWSQGRNTEAFF. The CDR3 bases are TGTGCCTGGAGCCAAGGGAGGAACACTGAAGCTTTCTTT. The chain recombines TRBV30 with TRBJ1-1; D call uncertain. CDR1 is GTSNPN and CDR2 is SVGIG in the germline V gene (reference sequence). The CDR3 totals 13 residues. The ends were cut back, 3 bases at V and 1 base at J, with 9 bases in the middle.

The J gene is TRBJ2-1, the V gene TRBV5-1; the match to TRBD2 covers 8 bases. There are 16 residues in the CDR3. V trimming: 2 bases; J trimming: 6 bases; junction bases outside the gene matches: 10. In germline, CDR1 is SGHRS, CDR2 YFSETQ. The chain's CDR3 is CASSFRDGRASNEQFF. The CDR3 DNA is TGCGCCAGCAGCTTTAGGGACGGGAGGGCCTCCAATGAGCAGTTCTTC.

The V and J genes are TRBV28 and TRBJ2-7; TRBD2 might be the D (6 bases). The V and J ends lost 5 bases and 6 bases respectively, with 8 bases between them. This CDR3 contains 11 residues. Germline V gene lookup returns CDR1 MDHEN and CDR2 SYDVKM. The CDR3: CASSVSGEQYF. CDR3 DNA: TGTGCCAGCAGTGTTAGCGGCGAGCAGTACTTC.

In its sample, this clone was seen many times. The chain links TRBV19 to TRBJ2-3, with 7 bases fitting TRBD1. The CDR3 extends over 16 amino acids. Germline loops: CDR1 LNHDA, CDR2 SQIVND (reference sequence). V lost 3 bases to trimming and J lost 5 bases; unmatched junction nucleotides: 11. The CDR3 DNA sequence: TGTGCCAGTAGTATGAACAGGGGCCGTCAGGGAGATACGCAGTATTTT. It yields the protein CASSMNRGRQGDTQYF.

The J gene is TRBJ2-3, the V gene TRBV6-2 or TRBV6-3; 10 bases are a match to TRBD2. The CDR3 loop spans 16 amino acids. The junction had 7 bases not matched to a gene; V was cut back by 6 bases and J by 1 base. The germline gives CDR1 MNHEY, CDR2 SVGEGT. CDR3 sequence: CASSRLTSGRTDTQYF. CDR3 in DNA: TGTGCCAGCAGCCGCTTGACTAGCGGGCGCACAGATACGCAGTATTTT.

The chain has TRBV4-3 and TRBJ2-3, with 9 bases fitting TRBD2. The CDR3 is 17 residues long. Trimming took 3 bases from V and 6 from J; bases not matched to a gene: 13. The germline gives CDR1 LGHNA, CDR2 YSLEER. The CDR3 nucleotides read TGCGCCAGCAGCCAGGAAACTACTAGCGGGTGGCGGGATACGCAGTATTTT. This sequence encodes CASSQETTSGWRDTQYF.

The chain is built from TRBV29-1 and TRBJ2-2, with D possibly matching TRBD1 (5 bases). Trimming pared 2 bases from V and 7 bases from J, leaving 14 bases between. The germline V gene encodes CDR1 SQVTM and CDR2 ANQGSEA. This CDR3 comprises 14 residues. In nucleotides, the CDR3 is TGCAGCGTTGAACCTCCAGGGTTTGGCGGGGAGCTGTTTTTT. Translating it yields CSVEPPGFGGELFF.

This chain uses TRBV7-3 with TRBJ2-3; TRBD1 matches 9 bases. This CDR3 comprises 16 residues. V gave up 5 bases and J gave up 6 bases; unmatched junction bases: 12. Germline V CDR1 and CDR2: SGHTA, FQGTGA. This chain's CDR3 is CASSLSRTGVRDTQYF. In DNA, the CDR3 is TGTGCCAGCAGCCTCTCCCGGACAGGGGTCCGGGATACGCAGTATTTT.

In DNA, the CDR3 is TGTGCCAGCAGCCCGGGGGGGGCCGATTACAATGAGCAGTTCTTC. Amino acids: CASSPGGADYNEQFF. The chain is built from TRBV11-3 and TRBJ2-1, with 8 nucleotides matching TRBD2. Per the germline V gene, CDR1 is SGHNT and CDR2 is YENEEA. The CDR3 is made up of 15 amino acids. Trimming at V came to 5 bases and at J to 4 bases, leaving 7 bases not matched to a gene.

The chain carries TRBV5-1 and TRBJ1-4; the D is unclear. The CDR3 has 16 amino acids. Germline-derived CDR1 and CDR2 are SGHRS and YFSETQ. The V end was cut by 4 bases, the J end by 8 bases, with 21 bases between. CDR3 sequence (DNA): TGCGCCAGCAGCCTAAGTACCGGGAGCCAAAGGGAAAAACTGTTTTTT. Amino acids: CASSLSTGSQREKLFF.

The rearrangement uses TRBV3-1 (or the pseudogene TRBV3-2) and TRBJ1-6, with 9 bases matching TRBD1. The CDR3 has 15 residues. Per germline, CDR1 LGHDT and CDR2 YNNKEL (reference sequence). V gave up 2 bases and J gave up 13 bases; unmatched junction bases: 9. Written as DNA, the CDR3 is TGTGCCAGCAGCCAAATCTCGACAGGGGGGTTTCCCCTCCACTTT. Translation: CASSQISTGGFPLHF.

This rearrangement joins TRBV27 to TRBJ2-7; 8 bases line up with TRBD2. After removal of 3 bases from V and 5 bases from J, the junction contained 9 bases not matched to a gene. The germline gives CDR1 MNHEY, CDR2 SMNVEV (reference sequence). The CDR3 is 15 amino acids. CDR3 sequence reads: CASSFEAGARNEQYF. In DNA, the CDR3 is TGTGCCAGCAGTTTCGAAGCGGGGGCCCGGAACGAGCAGTACTTC.

V gene TRBV7-3 combines with J gene TRBJ1-1; D perhaps matches TRBD1 (6 bases). Per the germline V gene, CDR1 is SGHTA and CDR2 is FQGTGA. Trimming left V 4 bases short and J 3 bases short, with 12 bases between. The CDR3 extends over 14 amino acids. CDR3 nucleotides: TGTGCCAGCAGCTCACAGGGTCGGGACACTGAAGCTTTCTTT. Its protein is CASSSQGRDTEAFF.

The chain combines TRBV21-1 with TRBJ1-3; the table's TRBD1 call for D was not verified on the DNA. TRBV21-1 is given as a pseudogene. This CDR3 comprises 14 residues. CDR3 DNA: TGTGCCAGCAGGAGGGGGCTCTCTGGAAACACCATATATTTT. Translating gives CASRRGLSGNTIYF.

The chain links TRBV6-1 to TRBJ1-2; D is undetermined. The CDR3 has 15 amino acids. The germline gives CDR1 MNHNS, CDR2 SASEGT. V was pared by 0 bases and J by 4 bases, with 12 bases between. Here the CDR3 reads CASSEASSRGYGYTF. CDR3 in DNA: TGTGCCAGCAGTGAAGCGTCCAGCAGAGGCTATGGCTACACCTTC.

This sequence joins TRBV30 and TRBJ2-1; TRBD2 might be the D (5 bases). There are 13 residues in the CDR3. V lost 0 bases and J 4 bases, leaving 7 bases between the germline ends. The germline V gene encodes CDR1 GTSNPN and CDR2 SVGIG (reference sequence). The CDR3 here is CAWSVDFYNEQFF. The CDR3 DNA sequence: TGTGCCTGGAGTGTGGACTTTTACAATGAGCAGTTCTTC.

The CDR3 spells CASSFDSPIRFF. Written as DNA, the CDR3 is TGTGCCAGCAGCTTTGACAGCCCTATAAGGTTCTTC. V and J are TRBV7-2 and TRBJ2-1; tentatively, D is TRBD1 (5 bases). The CDR3 loop spans 12 amino acids. The V end was cut by 3 bases, the J end by 15 bases, with 15 bases between. Germline assignment: CDR1 SGHTA and CDR2 FQGNSA.

This chain joins TRBV7-9 and TRBJ1-1; D gene unclear. The CDR3 loop spans 13 amino acids. Trimming stripped 6 bases from V and 0 bases from J, with 8 bases between. Germline CDR1 is SEHNR and CDR2 is FQNEAQ (reference sequence). The CDR3 is CASRPHMNTEAFF. CDR3 nucleotides: TGTGCCAGCAGACCCCACATGAACACTGAAGCTTTCTTT.

The CDR3 protein is CASSLLSGATEAFF. DNA for the CDR3: TGTGCCAGCAGTTTACTTTCAGGGGCTACTGAAGCTTTCTTT. The rearrangement uses TRBV27 and TRBJ1-1; D is perhaps TRBD1 (6 bases). The CDR3 sequence is 14 residues long. The V gene lost 2 bases and the J gene lost 5 bases, with 12 bases spanning the gap. Per germline, CDR1 MNHEY and CDR2 SMNVEV (reference sequence).

The CDR3 DNA reads TGTGCCAGCAGCTTAAGCGTACGGGAGCGTTACAATGAGCAGTTCTTC. Protein: CASSLSVRERYNEQFF. This sequence joins TRBV5-5 and TRBJ2-1; D is possibly TRBD2 (6 bases). Between the trimmed V and J ends, which lost 2 bases and 4 bases, there was a span of 16 bases. This CDR3 has 16 amino acids. Looked up from germline, CDR1 is SGHKS and CDR2 is YYEKEE (reference sequence).

The chain couples TRBV6-5 to TRBJ1-5, with D perhaps matching TRBD1 (5 bases). Germline V CDR1 and CDR2: MNHEY, SVGAGI. CDR3 length: 16 amino acids. The V gene lost 2 bases and the J gene lost 3 bases, with 14 bases spanning the gap. The CDR3 protein is CASSYGTGINNQPQHF. For the CDR3, the DNA is TGTGCCAGCAGTTACGGGACTGGGATTAACAATCAGCCCCAGCATTTT.

The V and J genes are TRBV19 and TRBJ2-3, with a possible D match to TRBD2 (5 bases). This CDR3 spans 13 amino acids. Germline-derived CDR1 and CDR2 are LNHDA and SQIVND (reference sequence). V lost 1 base to trimming and J lost 5 bases, with 7 bases between them. CDR3 in DNA: TGTGCCAGTAGTATAGGACGGGGAGATACGCAGTATTTT. This encodes CASSIGRGDTQYF.